These 29 T cell receptor beta chains were all obtained from the same sample, sequenced in a study of response to subunit inactivated influenza vaccine (dated by TCRdb to between 2017 and 2018). This specimen's time point label, per the study, means: around 47 days after influenza vaccine administration. The library relied on RT-PCR. TCRdb lists the instrument as Illumina HiSeq 2500. TCRdb cleaned the public reads at Q25 with fastp, built clones with MiXCR and kept in-frame beta chains. CDR3 protein duplicates are merged, each entry listing the most common genes and DNA. The sample profile shows some 480,000 distinct CDR3 sequences; about a tenth of them were found once. The ten largest clones add up to approximately 12% of the sample. Sequencing was performed on PBMCs from blood, taken 45 days after vaccination. The receptors were gathered from a man between 45 and 60 years old who received an inactivated influenza vaccine. Donor details come from another sample of the same person, matched by shared clones.

The chain is built from TRBV3-1 and TRBJ2-1, with D perhaps being TRBD1 or TRBD2 (5 bases each). From germline, CDR1 is LGHDT and CDR2 YNNKEL (reference sequence). Trimming stripped 1 base from V and 2 bases from J, with 9 bases between. There are 15 residues in the CDR3. CDR3 loop: CASSQVGVAYNEQFF. As DNA, the CDR3 is TGTGCCAGCAGCCAAGTGGGGGTGGCCTACAATGAGCAGTTCTTC.

This clonotype was recorded a few times. This chain connects TRBV12-3 or TRBV12-4 to TRBJ2-1, with D perhaps TRBD1 (6 bases). The CDR3 contains 14 residues. The germline V and J ends were trimmed by 3 bases and 9 bases, with 15 bases remaining between them. CDR3 sequence: CASSLRGSNGEQFF. In DNA form, the CDR3 reads TGTGCCAGCAGTTTGAGGGGGAGCAACGGTGAGCAGTTCTTC.

The sample holds many counts of this clonotype. J is TRBJ1-5 and V is TRBV20-1; no clear D gene. This CDR3 contains 13 residues. Trimming shortened V by 5 bases and J by 0 bases, and 8 bases separated the two germline ends. Germline V lookup: CDR1 DFQATT, CDR2 SNEGSKA (reference sequence). CDR3 region: CSAQFDSNQPQHF. In nucleotides, the CDR3 is TGCAGTGCTCAATTTGATAGCAATCAGCCCCAGCATTTT.

The rearrangement links TRBV3-1 to TRBJ2-7; D is possibly TRBD1 (5 bases). Germline V gene data show CDR1 as LGHDT and CDR2 as YNNKEL (reference sequence). V was cut by 8 bases and J by 1 base, with 9 bases left in between. The CDR3 runs 12 residues. The CDR3 reads CASQGPSYEQYF. CDR3 in DNA: TGTGCCAGCCAGGGTCCTTCCTACGAGCAGTACTTC.

This clonotype was counted many times. The chain recombines TRBV20-1 with TRBJ2-1; the match to TRBD2 covers 10 bases. Trimming cost V 0 bases and J 3 bases; bases outside gene matches: 5. CDR3 length equals 16 residues. Germline CDR1 DFQATT, CDR2 SNEGSKA (reference sequence). The CDR3 region is CSAREGVAGGYNEQFF. CDR3 in DNA: TGCAGTGCTAGAGAGGGCGTAGCGGGAGGCTACAATGAGCAGTTCTTC.

The chain uses TRBV5-1 and TRBJ1-6, with 7 bases identical to TRBD1. The CDR3 is 14 amino acids. With 2 bases clipped from V and 7 bases from J, the junction kept 3 bases outside the gene matches. The V gene's germline CDR1 is SGHRS and CDR2 YFSETQ. The CDR3 DNA reads TGCGCCAGCAGCTTACAGGGGCACAATTCACCCCTCCACTTT. This codes for CASSLQGHNSPLHF.

The chain is built from TRBV29-1 and TRBJ2-1; D perhaps matches TRBD1 (5 bases). Germline loops: CDR1 SQVTM, CDR2 ANQGSEA. This CDR3 has 13 residues. Trimming left V 3 bases short and J 4 bases short, with 10 bases between. CDR3 nucleotide sequence: TGCAGCGTTGAGGCCAGGGTTTACAATGAGCAGTTCTTC. Amino acids: CSVEARVYNEQFF.

This sequence joins TRBV15 and TRBJ1-6; no firm D call. Germline CDR1 reads LNHNV; CDR2 reads YYDKDF (reference sequence). The CDR3 is made up of 15 amino acids. With 0 bases removed from V and 7 bases from J, the gap between germline ends came to 10 bases. CDR3 in DNA: TGTGCCACCAGCAGAGATCCGGGAATAAATTCACCCCTCCACTTT. Protein product: CATSRDPGINSPLHF.

The chain is built from TRBV29-1 and TRBJ2-7; perhaps TRBD2 as D (5 bases). CDR1 is SQVTM and CDR2 is ANQGSEA in the germline V gene. The CDR3 has 15 amino acids. The V gene lost 6 bases and the J gene lost 3 bases, with 21 bases spanning the gap. The CDR3 bases are TGCAGCGTGGGCCGTCGCGCGGGTCTTAACTACGAGCAGTACTTC. Protein sequence: CSVGRRAGLNYEQYF.

This clonotype was detected many times. This chain joins TRBV9 and TRBJ2-3, with 13 bases that match TRBD2. The CDR3 is 18 amino acids. Germline assignment: CDR1 SGDLS and CDR2 YYNGEE. Trimming removed 3 bases from V and 2 bases from J; junction bases left unmatched: 9. The CDR3 sequence: CASSANLGLAGDTDTQYF. Here the CDR3 DNA reads TGTGCCAGCAGCGCCAACCTCGGACTAGCGGGGGACACAGATACGCAGTATTTT.

The chain links TRBV12-3 or TRBV12-4 to TRBJ2-2, with D unclear. The CDR3 totals 14 residues. V was clipped by 7 bases and J by 1 base, with 10 bases between them. CDR3 sequence: CASTPLVNTGELFF. The CDR3 region has the DNA TGTGCCAGCACCCCCCTGGTGAACACCGGGGAGCTGTTTTTT.

The chain links TRBV29-1 to TRBJ2-3; TRBD2 matches at 8 bases. V shed 3 bases, J shed 1 base, and the junction held 6 bases outside the gene matches. This CDR3 contains 15 residues. Germline CDR1 reads SQVTM; CDR2 reads ANQGSEA. CDR3 sequence: CSVESWREGTDTQYF. For the CDR3, the DNA is TGCAGCGTTGAGAGTTGGCGGGAGGGCACAGATACGCAGTATTTT.

The table lists this clonotype with a few counts. The V call is TRBV9, the J call TRBJ2-5; perhaps TRBD1 as D (5 bases). CDR3 length: 15 residues. Trimming took 4 bases from V and 4 from J, leaving 17 bases between them. Germline loops: CDR1 SGDLS, CDR2 YYNGEE. The CDR3 coding sequence is TGTGCCAGCAGCCCAGCCGCAGGGTTCGGAGAGACCCAGTACTTC. It yields the protein CASSPAAGFGETQYF.

This clonotype has at least ten counts. The chain is built from TRBV7-3 and TRBJ2-5; D remains ambiguous. The length of the CDR3 is 12 residues. V gave up 6 bases and J gave up 5 bases, with 10 bases separating them. CDR1 SGHTA and CDR2 FQGTGA come from the germline V gene. The CDR3 reads CASRPTRETQYF. The CDR3 DNA sequence: TGTGCCAGCAGACCGACGCGGGAGACCCAGTACTTC.

This clonotype was observed at least ten times. One end of the junction varies from germline; a read error may be responsible. The chain couples TRBV5-1 to TRBJ2-1; 7 bases fit TRBD2. This CDR3 has 14 residues. The germline V gene encodes CDR1 SGHRS and CDR2 YFSETQ. CDR3 bases: TGTGCCAGCAGCTTGGGGGGGGGGTACAATGAGCAGTTCTTC. Encoded protein: CASSLGGGYNEQFF.

This clonotype was seen at least ten times. The rearrangement joins TRBV4-2 to TRBJ2-5; 14 bases line up with TRBD2. There are 17 residues in the CDR3. Germline lookup yields CDR1 LGHNA and CDR2 YNFKEQ. V lost 2 bases to trimming and J lost 5 bases; unmatched junction nucleotides: 7. The DNA of the CDR3 is TGTGCCAGCAGCCAATTGGGACTAGCGGGAGTCGGGGAGACCCAGTACTTC. As protein: CASSQLGLAGVGETQYF.

The rearrangement joins TRBV12-3 or TRBV12-4 to TRBJ2-7, with D perhaps matching TRBD2 (6 bases). The V gene lost 4 bases and the J gene lost 6 bases, with 19 bases spanning the gap. The CDR3 loop spans 15 amino acids. CDR3 region: CASSSQGGPEAEQYF. As DNA, the CDR3 is TGTGCCAGCAGTTCCCAGGGAGGCCCTGAAGCCGAGCAGTACTTC.

This clonotype has ten or more counts. The rearrangement joins TRBV24-1 to TRBJ2-1; 7 bases align to TRBD2. Germline loops: CDR1 KGHDR, CDR2 SFDVKD. The trim removed 1 base at V and 7 bases at J, leaving 6 bases unmatched. CDR3 size: 15 residues. CDR3 in DNA: TGTGCCACCAGTGATTTTCGCGGGAGACGAAATGAGCAGTTCTTC. This gives the protein CATSDFRGRRNEQFF.

This clonotype has at least ten counts. The CDR3 sequence is CASSVIGTGHEQYF. As DNA, the CDR3 is TGTGCCAGCAGCGTCATAGGGACAGGGCACGAGCAGTACTTC. This chain connects TRBV11-3 to TRBJ2-7, with 9 bases identical to TRBD1. The CDR3 contains 14 residues. The V gene's germline CDR1 is SGHNT and CDR2 YENEEA. With 5 bases clipped from V and 5 bases from J, the junction kept 7 bases outside the gene matches.

This clonotype came up many times. The CDR3 spells CASSYLGTASQETQYF. CDR3 coding DNA: TGCGCCAGCAGCTACCTAGGGACTGCCTCCCAAGAGACCCAGTACTTC. This chain connects TRBV5-1 to TRBJ2-5, with D maybe TRBD2 (6 bases). The V end was cut by 3 bases, the J end by 1 base, with 16 bases between. This CDR3 contains 16 residues. Germline loops: CDR1 SGHRS, CDR2 YFSETQ.

The rearrangement links TRBV7-2 to TRBJ2-3, with 9 bases identical to TRBD2. The CDR3 length is 15 residues. With 5 bases clipped from V and 13 bases from J, the junction kept 16 bases outside the gene matches. CDR1 is SGHTA and CDR2 is FQGNSA in the germline V gene. DNA for the CDR3: TGTGCCAGCAGCCCAGCGCCGGGCGGGGGGGCTTGGGAGTATTTT. It codes for CASSPAPGGGAWEYF.

This clonotype was observed at least ten times. J is TRBJ2-7 and V is TRBV20-1, with 9 bases matching TRBD2. The CDR3 spans 15 residues. J lost 5 bases, V lost 3 bases, and 11 bases had no gene match. Germline assignment: CDR1 DFQATT and CDR2 SNEGSKA (reference sequence). CDR3 DNA sequence: TGCAGTGCTAGCGGCCTAGCGGGAAGGGTGGACGAGCAGTACTTC. Residues: CSASGLAGRVDEQYF.

This clonotype appeared a few times. The CDR3 DNA is TGTGCCAGCAGCCGAAATCTTGCCCAAGAGACCCAGTACTTC. Its protein is CASSRNLAQETQYF. V usage is TRBV5-6 and J usage is TRBJ2-5; D ambiguous. There are 14 residues in the CDR3. Germline values: CDR1 SGHDT, CDR2 YYEEEE. The V and J ends lost 4 bases and 1 base respectively, with 11 bases between them.

CDR3 bases: TGTGCCAGCAGCTTATTGGGAACAGTCCAAGAGACCCAGTACTTC. The encoded protein is CASSLLGTVQETQYF. The chain combines TRBV7-9 with TRBJ2-5; no clear D. Per the germline V gene, CDR1 is SEHNR and CDR2 is FQNEAQ (reference sequence). The CDR3 runs to 15 residues. Trimming shortened V by 2 bases and J by 1 base, and 11 bases separated the two germline ends.

The chain combines TRBV4-1 with TRBJ2-4, with 13 bases that match TRBD2. The CDR3 spans 21 residues. V lost 0 bases, J lost 6 bases, and 17 bases stayed unmatched. Per germline, CDR1 MGHRA and CDR2 YSYEKL. CDR3 sequence: CASSQEPPRTSGSRRLNIQYF. Here the CDR3 DNA reads TGCGCCAGCAGCCAAGAGCCCCCCCGGACTAGCGGGAGTCGAAGGCTAAACATTCAGTACTTC.

This clonotype came up a few times. The chain has TRBV4-3 and TRBJ2-3; 8 bases agree with TRBD2. Germline V gene lookup returns CDR1 LGHNA and CDR2 YSLEER. This CDR3 comprises 15 residues. V trimming: 3 bases; J trimming: 1 base; junction bases outside the gene matches: 3. The CDR3 protein is CASSHAGGRTDTQYF. The CDR3, as DNA: TGCGCCAGCAGCCACGCGGGAGGTCGCACAGATACGCAGTATTTT.

In its sample, this clonotype was seen a few times. The chain uses TRBV10-3 and TRBJ2-5, with unresolved D. This CDR3 has 11 residues. V was shortened by 8 bases and J by 4 bases, with 8 bases between the two germline ends. Germline values: CDR1 ENHRY, CDR2 SYGVKD. The CDR3 here is CAIGSPETQYF. The CDR3 bases are TGTGCCATCGGAAGCCCAGAGACCCAGTACTTC.

There are many counts of this clonotype. The chain couples TRBV2 to TRBJ2-1, with D possibly TRBD2 on 7 matching bases. The ends were cut back, 10 bases at V and 7 bases at J, with 23 bases in the middle. The CDR3 contains 15 residues. Per the germline V gene, CDR1 is SNHLY and CDR2 is FYNNEI. The CDR3 protein is CATLIRGGPSNEQFF. The CDR3 DNA is TGTGCCACGTTAATAAGGGGGGGGCCGAGTAATGAGCAGTTCTTC.

This clonotype was seen only a few times. V is TRBV5-4 and J is TRBJ2-5; D is perhaps TRBD1 or TRBD2 (5 bases each). CDR1 is SGHNT, CDR2 YYREEE, per germline (reference sequence). Trimming took off 0 bases at V and 3 bases at J, with 15 bases between the two ends. The CDR3 sequence is 16 residues long. The CDR3 coding sequence is TGTGCCAGCAGCTTGGGGGGGACCACCGGGAAAGAGACCCAGTACTTC. Its protein is CASSLGGTTGKETQYF.